These T cell receptor beta chains were read from a single sample in a study of STAT5B mutations in CD4+ large granular lymphocyte leukemia. Profiling relied on immunoSEQ multiplex PCR, and the TCRdb table lists in-frame clones only, not all of them. The sample lists nearly 20,000 clones, about 81% occurring once. The sequencing sample was made of CD4+ T cells from blood buffy coats. These receptors originate from a human donor in good health. Both conserved end residues are part of each CDR3. A D gene is named only where the DNA matches it firmly. Expanded clones are given a class, and other clones once, few, many or no size at all.

j_call v_call clone_size d_call cdr3_nt cdr3_aa
TRBJ2-7 TRBV30 - TRBD1 TGTGCCTGGAGTGTACAGGGGGCCGGCTCCTACGAGCAGTACTTC CAWSVQGAGSYEQYF
TRBJ1-5 TRBV6-5 - TRBD1 TGTGCCAGCAGTTACGCCCCGGACAGGGCCCAGCATTTT CASSYAPDRAQHF
TRBJ2-2 TRBV2 few - TGTGCCAGCAGAGCCCGGTTCACCGGGGAGCTGTTTTTT CASRARFTGELFF
TRBJ1-5 TRBV19 - - TGTGCCAGTAGTACCGGACACTCAGTACAGCCCCAGCATTTT CASSTGHSVQPQHF
TRBJ2-1 TRBV6-1 - - TGTGCCAGCAAAAGGGGCCCTACTGGGGAGTTCTTC CASKRGPTGEFF
TRBJ1-1 TRBV5-1 few TRBD1 TGCGCCAGCAGCTCGGGACAGCCCAACACTGAAGCTTTCTTT CASSSGQPNTEAFF
TRBJ1-2 TRBV20-1 - - TGCAGTGCTGAGGCAGGGGAGTCCTACACCTTC CSAEAGESYTF
TRBJ2-7 TRBV6-1 - - TGTGCCAGCAACGACGGGGCGGACATCTACGAGCAGTACTTC CASNDGADIYEQYF
TRBJ2-3 TRBV4-1 once TRBD2 TGCGCCAGCAGCCAACGGACTAGCGGGCGGTGGGATACGCAGTATTTT CASSQRTSGRWDTQYF
TRBJ2-7 TRBV29-1 - - TGCAGCGTTGACGGGGAAAGTCAGGGAAGCCCCTACGAGCAGTACTTC CSVDGESQGSPYEQYF